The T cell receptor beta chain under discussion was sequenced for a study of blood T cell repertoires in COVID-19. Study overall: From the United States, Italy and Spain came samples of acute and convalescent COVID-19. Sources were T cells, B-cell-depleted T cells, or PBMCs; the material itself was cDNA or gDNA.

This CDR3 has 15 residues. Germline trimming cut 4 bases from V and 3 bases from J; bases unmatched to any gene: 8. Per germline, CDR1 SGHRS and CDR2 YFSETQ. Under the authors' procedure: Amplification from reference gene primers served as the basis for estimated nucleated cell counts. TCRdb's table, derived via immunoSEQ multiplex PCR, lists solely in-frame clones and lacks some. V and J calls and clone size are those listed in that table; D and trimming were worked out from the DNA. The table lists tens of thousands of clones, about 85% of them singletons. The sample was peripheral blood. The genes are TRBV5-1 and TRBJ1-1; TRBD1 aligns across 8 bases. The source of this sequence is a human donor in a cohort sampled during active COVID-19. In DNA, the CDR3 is TGCGCCAGCAGCCCCCGGACAGGGATGGACACTGAAGCTTTCTTT. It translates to CASSPRTGMDTEAFF.